This T cell receptor beta chain was identified in a study of T cell changes during pregnancy in multiple sclerosis. V lost 4 bases, J lost 4 bases, and 11 bases lay in between. Germline CDR1 and CDR2: GTSNPN and SVGIG (reference sequence). The CDR3 extends over 13 amino acids. The method was immunoSEQ multiplex PCR; TCRdb's version includes in-frame clones alone and lacks a portion of them. The sample records about 79,000 clones, 85% to 95% being singletons. The clonotype comes from a female donor with multiple sclerosis, enrolled in a pregnancy study. This chain uses TRBV30 with TRBJ2-4; TRBD1 is a possible D gene (5 bases). The specimen was CD4+ T cells from peripheral blood mononuclear cells, collected in the second trimester of pregnancy. The CDR3 region has the DNA TGTGCCTGGAAGGGCGACAGTAAAAACATTCAGTACTTC. This codes for CAWKGDSKNIQYF.